This TCR beta chain was sequenced for a study of shared clonotypes between healthy human individuals. Notes on the study in general: Of the naive CD4 clonotypes, approximately 5% were shared across a handful of donors.

Concerning this clone itself: The target antigen is unknown.

CDR3 length equals 14 residues. The V gene's germline CDR1 is MGHRA and CDR2 YSYEKL. V was cut by 4 bases and J by 7 bases, with 17 bases left in between. Execution of the assay was at deep level. Authors' methods: Junction-only sequences without quality scores were provided by ImmunoSEQ, so filtering was different. Method: immunoSEQ multiplex PCR; TCRdb's copy keeps in-frame clones and lacks some. Clone size and the V and J calls come from that table; the DNA yielded D and trimming. Of a few hundred thousand clones in the sample, less than 98% were seen once. The rearrangement links TRBV4-1 to TRBJ2-7; D could derive from TRBD1 or TRBD2 (5 bases each). Sample: naive CD4+ T cells sorted from blood. The subset was: CD45RA+ positively selected. This receptor was obtained from a woman in her 30s in good health. CDR3 nucleotides: TGCGCCAGCAGCCGCACAGCACTCGGGGCTGAGCAGTACTTC. It yields the protein CASSRTALGAEQYF.